This TCR beta chain was found in a study of blood T cell repertoires in COVID-19 (dated by TCRdb to 2018 to 2021). Background on the whole study: Collaborator samples came from the United States, Italy and Spain and covered acute and convalescent phases of COVID-19. Subjects who had been exposed to COVID-19, were actively infected with it, or had recovered from it provided the deeply sampled blood TCRbeta repertoires that made up the dataset. The samples were drawn from two sources: the first 160 participants of the ongoing ImmuneRACE study, and some 1,300 subjects contributed by 6 global collaborators. HLA class I and class II types, where available, came from metadata supplied by the sample provider rather than from assay-based typing. The prospective study material was composed of cDNA or gDNA derived from T cells, B-cell-depleted T cells, or PBMCs. The repertoires were released in a freely available public database intended as a resource for research on the immune response to SARS-CoV-2. Nearly every sample came with metadata listing a de-identified subject ID, COVID-19 status, age in years and sex. The paper as a whole reports these results and caveats: The quantity of clinical and demographic metadata differed by source and by participant and was supplied without curation.

Including the terminal cysteine and phenylalanine, the CDR3 comprises 13 residues. The DNA shown is the 39-base CDR3, in frame from base 1. CDR1 and CDR2 are read off the germline V gene as KGHDR and SFDVKD. Germline trimming amounts to 1 base on V and 6 bases on J, with 1 as the count of junction bases outside the gene matches. TCRbeta CDR3 regions were amplified from genomic DNA using the immunoSEQ Assay, a bias-controlled multiplex PCR. In the paper's pipeline: Within the assay, amplification of reference gene primers was used to estimate how many nucleated cells each sample contained. To quantify the absolute abundance of each unique TCRbeta CDR3 rearrangement, sequence reads were collapsed and filtered. For each sample, productive Simpson clonality was calculated as the square root of Simpson's diversity index across productive rearrangements. TCRdb took over this immuneACCESS table, retaining in-frame rearrangements with V and J assigned. Such tables are incomplete; in checked studies, under half of the missing clones stem from an unresolved V gene, and the remainder is unexplained. The D gene and trimming were derived from the DNA, and the V and J assignments and clone size from that table. The sample includes 100,000 or so clones, with over 75% observed a single time. The ten largest clones represent about 3.8% of the sample.

Regarding this clone: The antigen this receptor binds is unknown. One base away there is no much larger clone; base qualities are not given.

The collaborating institutions used their own protocols to collect whole blood in K2EDTA tubes. For TCRbeta analysis, collaborators shipped samples in one of three forms: frozen whole blood, isolated PBMCs, or DNA extracted from either of those sample types. The source material was peripheral blood. This chain joins TRBV24-1 to TRBJ2-7; 8 central bases correspond to TRBD1. The origin of this receptor is a man aged 45-65 years with acute or convalescent COVID-19. The DNA reads as follows: TGTGCCACCAGTGATTTTACAGGGGGCGAGCAGTACTTC. Its amino acids are CATSDFTGGEQYF.